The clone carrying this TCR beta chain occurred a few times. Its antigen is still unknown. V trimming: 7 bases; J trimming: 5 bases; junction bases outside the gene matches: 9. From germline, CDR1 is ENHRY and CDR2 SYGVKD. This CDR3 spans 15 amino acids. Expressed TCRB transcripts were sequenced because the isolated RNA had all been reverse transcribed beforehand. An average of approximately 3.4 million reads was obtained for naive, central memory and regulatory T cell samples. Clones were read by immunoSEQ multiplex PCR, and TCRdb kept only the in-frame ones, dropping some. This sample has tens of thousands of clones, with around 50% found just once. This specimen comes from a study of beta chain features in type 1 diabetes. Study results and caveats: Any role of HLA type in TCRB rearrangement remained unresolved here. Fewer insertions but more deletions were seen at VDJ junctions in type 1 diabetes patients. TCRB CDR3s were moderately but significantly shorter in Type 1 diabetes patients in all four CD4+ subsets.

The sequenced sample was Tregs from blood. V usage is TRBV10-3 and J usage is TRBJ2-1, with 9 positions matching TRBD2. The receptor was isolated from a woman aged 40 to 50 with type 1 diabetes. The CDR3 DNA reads TGTGCCATCAAATCCCAACTAGCGGGTGACAATGAGCAGTTCTTC. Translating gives CAIKSQLAGDNEQFF.